This T cell receptor (beta chain) originates from a study of CD8 T cells in ankylosing spondylitis (dated by TCRdb to between 2016 and 2019). For context, the study as a whole: The study profiled T cell receptor beta repertoires in healthy donors and ankylosing spondylitis patients to find disease-linked TCR variants. The whole study cohort included 85 to 120 healthy donors and about two dozen ankylosing spondylitis patients. Peripheral blood samples were taken, and synovial fluid was additionally collected from ankylosing spondylitis patients.

TCRdb shows the sequencer as Illumina HiSeq 2500. TCR beta libraries were prepared by quantitative 5'-RACE with molecular barcodes. The original methods were these. Disease-linked TCR variants were identified with a new computational method built on a probabilistic model of VDJ rearrangement. TCRdb itself trimmed the public reads at Q25 with fastp, ran MiXCR and retained productive beta chains. One record per CDR3 amino acid sequence lists the most common genes and DNA. These V and J calls derive from TCRdb rather than the authors' analysis. Counted in this sample were about 540,000 distinct CDR3 sequences; roughly 13% of them appeared once. The top ten clonotypes cover nearly 7% of the sample. This clonotype was observed a few times. The antigen this receptor binds is unknown. No much larger clonotype is one base removed from it; base qualities were not supplied. Here is what the overall study found, with its caveats: The disease-linked clones had a CD8+ phenotype and were found at relatively low frequencies in peripheral blood. Some of the motif variants had been reported before in the synovial fluid and blood of reactive arthritis patients, a finding that suggests common disease-initiation mechanisms. Blood from ankylosing spondylitis patients appeared to be characterized by a TCR beta motif made up of several highly homologous amino acid variants. The disease-linked clones were reported as significantly enriched in matched synovial fluid samples from ankylosing spondylitis patients.

Looking up the germline V gene yields CDR1 MNHNS and CDR2 SASEGT. V loses 3 bases, J loses 6 bases, and the germline ends lie 8 bases apart. The CDR3 runs 12 residues from the cysteine to the phenylalanine. The only DNA kept is the CDR3, 36 bases in frame from the first base. The chain couples TRBV6-1 to TRBJ2-5; a tentative D match to TRBD2 spans 6 bases. The TCR comes from a male donor with ankylosing spondylitis. The sample was blood, either unsorted or a sorted T cell fraction (not recorded which). The DNA sequence reads TGTGCCAGCAGTGAGCGGGAACAGACCCAGTACTTC. This codes for CASSEREQTQYF.